Listed below are T cell receptor beta chains from one sample, sequenced in a study of radiotherapy plus CTLA-4 blockade in lung cancer. Profiling relied on immunoSEQ multiplex PCR, and the TCRdb table lists in-frame clones only, not all of them. This sample yields about 39,000 clones, of which 79% are seen a single time; roughly a quarter belongs to the top ten. The source was peripheral blood, collected from a patient treated with radiotherapy plus ipilimumab. The source is a human donor with non-small cell lung cancer that progressed on radiotherapy plus ipilimumab. The CDR3 runs from the conserved cysteine through the conserved F or W. Each record gives: J gene, CDR3 length, V gene, D gene, clone size, CDR3 protein, CDR3 DNA. The D gene is left open where the match is weak. The size entry is marked missing in some rows and otherwise reads once, few, many or a size class.

TRBJ1-2	11	TRBV20-1	TRBD1	-	CSARDPGGSTF	TGCAGTGCTAGAGATCCAGGGGGATCCACCTTC
TRBJ1-6	17	TRBV19	-	-	CASSMEDPTRYNSPLHF	TGTGCCAGTAGTATGGAGGACCCGACGCGATATAATTCACCCCTCCACTTT
TRBJ2-1	15	TRBV7-2	TRBD2	few	CASSPGLAVYNEQFF	TGTGCCAGCAGCCCGGGACTAGCGGTTTACAATGAGCAGTTCTTC
TRBJ2-5	17	TRBV4-1	TRBD2	-	CASSQGQRGGATETQYF	TGCGCCAGCAGCCAAGGACAGCGGGGGGGCGCTACGGAGACCCAGTACTTC
TRBJ2-3	17	TRBV7-9	TRBD2	-	CASSLAGTSGGADTQYF	TGTGCCAGCAGCTTAGCCGGGACTAGCGGGGGTGCAGATACGCAGTATTTT
TRBJ2-3	16	TRBV5-1	TRBD1	-	CASSLQGAEVTDTQYF	TGCGCCAGCAGCTTGCAGGGGGCGGAGGTTACAGATACGCAGTATTTT
TRBJ1-3	14	TRBV9	-	-	CASSVSVSGNTIYF	TGTGCCAGCAGCGTCTCGGTCTCTGGAAACACCATATATTTT
TRBJ2-3	16	TRBV15	TRBD2	-	CATSSRASGGADTQYF	TGTGCCACCAGCTCGCGGGCTAGCGGGGGGGCAGATACGCAGTATTTT
TRBJ2-5	14	TRBV10-3	TRBD2	-	CAISEQAGAETQYF	TGTGCCATCAGTGAACAAGCGGGGGCGGAGACCCAGTACTTC
TRBJ1-3	16	TRBV4-1	-	-	CASSQVGLTAGNTIYF	TGCGCCAGCAGCCAGGTGGGACTCACGGCCGGAAACACCATATATTTT
TRBJ1-5	13	TRBV19	-	-	CASSPGGGQPQHF	TGTGCCAGTAGTCCCGGCGGGGGTCAGCCCCAGCATTTT